This T cell receptor beta chain was sequenced during a study of blood T cell repertoires in COVID-19. Measured with immunoSEQ multiplex PCR; TCRdb has only the in-frame clones, and not every one. The sample holds under 450,000 clones, just over 90% seen once. The CDR3 has 21 residues. The sample consisted of PBMCs or T cells enriched from blood (not recorded which). The chain recombines TRBV21-1 with TRBJ1-5. TRBV21-1 represents a pseudogene. The source is a woman in her thirties or forties who had been exposed to COVID-19. Here the CDR3 reads CASSKVSGENFSAISNQPQHF. CDR3 coding DNA: TGTGCCAGCAGCAAAGTGTCTGGGGAGAATTTCTCCGCTATCAGCAATCAGCCCCAGCATTTT.